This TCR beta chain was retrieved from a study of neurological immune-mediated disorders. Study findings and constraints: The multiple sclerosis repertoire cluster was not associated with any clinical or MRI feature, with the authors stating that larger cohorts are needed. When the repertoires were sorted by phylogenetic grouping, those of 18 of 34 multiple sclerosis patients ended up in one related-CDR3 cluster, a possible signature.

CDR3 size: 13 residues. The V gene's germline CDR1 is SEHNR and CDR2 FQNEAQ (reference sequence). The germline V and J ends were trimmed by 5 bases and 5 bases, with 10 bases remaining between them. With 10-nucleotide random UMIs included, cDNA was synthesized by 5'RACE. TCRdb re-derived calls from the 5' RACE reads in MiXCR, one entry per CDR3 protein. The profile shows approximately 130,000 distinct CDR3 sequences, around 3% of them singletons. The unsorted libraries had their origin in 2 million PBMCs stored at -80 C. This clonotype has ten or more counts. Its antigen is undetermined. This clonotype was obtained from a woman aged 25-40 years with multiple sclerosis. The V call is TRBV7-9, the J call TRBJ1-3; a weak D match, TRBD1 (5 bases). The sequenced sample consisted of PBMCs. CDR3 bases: TGTGCCAGCAGCGTTCGGGGCCGAAACACCATATATTTT. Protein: CASSVRGRNTIYF.